Given below is one T cell receptor (beta chain) in context. Using immunoSEQ multiplex PCR, the repertoire was profiled, and TCRdb retains in-frame clones only, with some absent. The repertoire has roughly 130,000 clones, 80% to 95% of them found once; the top ten carry just over 8.5%. This sample stems from a study of control samples from healthy donors and cancer patients. The V gene lost 4 bases and the J gene lost 0 bases, with 9 bases spanning the gap. CDR1 is SQVTM, CDR2 ANQGSEA, per germline. This CDR3 spans 13 amino acids. V usage is TRBV29-1 and J usage is TRBJ1-2; D gene ambiguous. This sequence originates from a young man in good health. The sequenced sample consisted of blood. Written as DNA, the CDR3 is TGCAGCGTTGTAGTACAGTCTAACTATGGCTACACCTTC. Protein: CSVVVQSNYGYTF.